This TCR beta chain was found in a study of siplizumab effects on memory and regulatory T cells. Study-level findings and limits: Greater diversity than memory cells seemed evident in naive T cells, which also appeared to be major alloresponse contributors. Some alloreactive sequences were traceable to unstimulated CD4+ memory cells, and siplizumab significantly reduced them.

Points on this clone: Its matching antigen is unknown.

Germline CDR1 SGDLS, CDR2 YYNGEE. The CDR3 loop spans 15 amino acids. Losses at the gene ends were 4 bases for V and 0 bases for J; bases not matched to a gene: 5. Profiled with immunoSEQ multiplex PCR; TCRdb holds only in-frame clones, not every one. The data hold fewer than 70,000 clones, with around 90% observed a single time. The chain couples TRBV9 to TRBJ2-3, with 7 bases that match TRBD2. This sequence was found in a human donor in good health. The sample comprised Tregs sorted from blood. The CDR3 loop is CASSTWTRSTDTQYF. In nucleotides, the CDR3 is TGTGCCAGCAGCACCTGGACTAGAAGCACAGATACGCAGTATTTT.